This TCR beta chain appears in the sequencing data of a study of response to subunit inactivated influenza vaccine. MiXCR, applied by TCRdb to the RT-PCR reads, yields one record per CDR3 protein. The sample records 500,000 to 600,000 distinct CDR3 sequences, 15% to 20% being singletons. This clonotype occurred a few times. This CDR3 region has 16 residues. V lost 7 bases, J lost 2 bases, and 11 bases stayed unmatched. CDR1 is SGHRS and CDR2 is YFSETQ in the germline V gene. The chain combines TRBV5-1 with TRBJ2-2, with 7 positions matching TRBD1. The source was CD4+ T cells sorted from PBMCs, collected less than 30 months after vaccination. This sequence originates from a man between 50 and 69 years old who received an inactivated influenza vaccine. The CDR3 sequence: CASSWSGTANTGELFF. In DNA, the CDR3 is TGCGCCAGCTCGTGGTCCGGGACAGCTAACACCGGGGAGCTGTTTTTT.